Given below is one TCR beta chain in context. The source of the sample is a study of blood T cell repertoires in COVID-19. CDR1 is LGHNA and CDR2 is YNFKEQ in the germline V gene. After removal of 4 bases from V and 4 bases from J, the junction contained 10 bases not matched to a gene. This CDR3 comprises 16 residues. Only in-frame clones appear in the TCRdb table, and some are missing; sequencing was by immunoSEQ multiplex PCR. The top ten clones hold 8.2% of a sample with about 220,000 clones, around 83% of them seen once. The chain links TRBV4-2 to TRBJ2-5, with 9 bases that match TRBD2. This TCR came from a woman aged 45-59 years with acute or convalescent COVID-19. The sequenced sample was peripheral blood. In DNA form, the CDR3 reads TGTGCCAGCAGCCCCGGGGGGGTAGCGGGAGTAGAGACCCAGTACTTC. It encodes CASSPGGVAGVETQYF.